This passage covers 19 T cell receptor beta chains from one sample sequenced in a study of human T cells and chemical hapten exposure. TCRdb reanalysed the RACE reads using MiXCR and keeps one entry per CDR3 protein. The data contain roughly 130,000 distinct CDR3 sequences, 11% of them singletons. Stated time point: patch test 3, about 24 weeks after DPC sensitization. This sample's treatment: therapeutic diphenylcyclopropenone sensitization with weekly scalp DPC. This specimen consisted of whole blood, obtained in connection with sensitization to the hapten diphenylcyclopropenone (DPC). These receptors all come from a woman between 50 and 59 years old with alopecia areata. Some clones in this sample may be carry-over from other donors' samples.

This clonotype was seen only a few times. The CDR3 bases are TGTGCCAGCAGCCCAACACCTGCAACTAATGAAAAACTGTTTTTT. Amino acids: CASSPTPATNEKLFF. The genes are TRBV9 and TRBJ1-4; no definite D call. V was pared by 4 bases and J by 0 bases, with 10 bases between. The CDR3 is 15 amino acids. Looked up from germline, CDR1 is SGDLS and CDR2 is YYNGEE.

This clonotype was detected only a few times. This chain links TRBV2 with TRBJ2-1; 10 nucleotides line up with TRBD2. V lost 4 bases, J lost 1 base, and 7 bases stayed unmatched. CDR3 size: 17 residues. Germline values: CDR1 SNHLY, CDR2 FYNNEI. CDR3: CASSGTSGASSYNEQFF. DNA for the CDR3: TGTGCCAGCAGTGGAACTAGCGGGGCCTCTTCCTACAATGAGCAGTTCTTC.

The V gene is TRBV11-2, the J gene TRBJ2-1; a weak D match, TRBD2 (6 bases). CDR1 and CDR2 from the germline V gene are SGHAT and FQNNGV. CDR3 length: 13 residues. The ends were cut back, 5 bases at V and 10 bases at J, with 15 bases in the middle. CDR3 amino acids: CASSLGGVGEQFF. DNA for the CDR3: TGTGCCAGCAGCCTAGGAGGGGTAGGGGAGCAGTTCTTC. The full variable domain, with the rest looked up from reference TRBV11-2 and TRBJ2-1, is EAGVAQSPRYKIIEKRQSVAFWCNPISGHATLYWYQQILGQGPKLLIQFQNNGVVDDSQLPKDRFSAERLKGVDSTLKIQPAKLEDSAVYLCASSLGGVGEQFFGPGTRLTVL.

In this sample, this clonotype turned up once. The CDR3 DNA sequence: TGTGCCAGCACCCCTTCGTGGGGTTGGGATTCACCCCTCCACTTT. Translated: CASTPSWGWDSPLHF. The rearrangement links TRBV6-6 to TRBJ1-6, with D uncertain. The ends were cut back, 7 bases at V and 8 bases at J, with 18 bases in the middle. The CDR3 is made up of 15 amino acids. CDR1 is MNHNY, CDR2 SVGAGI, per germline (reference sequence).

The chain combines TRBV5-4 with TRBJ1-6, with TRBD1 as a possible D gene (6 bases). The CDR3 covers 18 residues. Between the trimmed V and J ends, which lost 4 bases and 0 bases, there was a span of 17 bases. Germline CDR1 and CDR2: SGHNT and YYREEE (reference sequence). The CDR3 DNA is TGTGCCAGCAGCCCCGAGGGGGGGCCGAGCTCCTATAATTCACCCCTCCACTTT. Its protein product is CASSPEGGPSSYNSPLHF.

The CDR3 DNA follows: TGTGCCAGCAGTTTGTCGGGGAATGGGAAAGATACGCAGTATTTT. This codes for CASSLSGNGKDTQYF. The V and J genes are TRBV12-3 or TRBV12-4 and TRBJ2-3, with D maybe TRBD2 (5 bases). Trimming cost V 3 bases and J 5 bases, with 15 bases left between them. This CDR3 contains 15 residues.

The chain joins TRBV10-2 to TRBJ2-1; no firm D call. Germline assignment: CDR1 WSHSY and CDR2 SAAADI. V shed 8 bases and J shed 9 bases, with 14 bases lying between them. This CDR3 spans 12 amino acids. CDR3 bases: TGCGCCAGCGGATCCGGGCTCGGTGAGCAGTTCTTC. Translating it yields CASGSGLGEQFF.

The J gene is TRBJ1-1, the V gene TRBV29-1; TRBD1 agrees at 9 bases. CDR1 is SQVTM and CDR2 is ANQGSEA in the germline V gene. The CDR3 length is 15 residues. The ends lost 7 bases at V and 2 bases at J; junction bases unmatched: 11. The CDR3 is CSGNRGLWPNTEAFF. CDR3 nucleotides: TGCAGCGGGAACAGGGGGCTCTGGCCAAACACTGAAGCTTTCTTT.

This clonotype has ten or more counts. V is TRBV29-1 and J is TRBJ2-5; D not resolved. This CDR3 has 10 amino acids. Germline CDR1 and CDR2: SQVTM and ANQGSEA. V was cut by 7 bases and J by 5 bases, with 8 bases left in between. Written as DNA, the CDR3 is TGCAGCGGTAGCTGGGAGACCCAGTACTTC. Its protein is CSGSWETQYF.

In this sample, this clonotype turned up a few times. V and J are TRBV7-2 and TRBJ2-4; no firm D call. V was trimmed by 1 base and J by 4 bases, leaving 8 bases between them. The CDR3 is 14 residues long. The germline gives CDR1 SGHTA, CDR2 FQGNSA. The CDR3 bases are TGTGCCAGCAGCTTAGATTCCAGAAAAAACATTCAGTACTTC. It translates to CASSLDSRKNIQYF.

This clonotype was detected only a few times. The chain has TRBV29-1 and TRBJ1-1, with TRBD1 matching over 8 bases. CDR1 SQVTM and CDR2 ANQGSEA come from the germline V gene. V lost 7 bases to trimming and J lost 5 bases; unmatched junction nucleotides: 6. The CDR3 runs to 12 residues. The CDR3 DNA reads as TGCAGCGGTTCAGGGGGCTGGACTGAAGCTTTCTTT. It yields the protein CSGSGGWTEAFF.

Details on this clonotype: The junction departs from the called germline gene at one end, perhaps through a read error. In DNA, the CDR3 is TGTGCCAGCAGCTCCGAGCCTAGGGTTCAGGGGGGTTACTATAATTCACCCATCCACTTT. Translated, it gives CASSSEPRVQGGYYNSPIHF. J is TRBJ1-6 and V is TRBV7-9, with 7 bases identical to TRBD1. The CDR3 spans 20 residues. CDR1 SEHNR and CDR2 FQNEAQ come from the germline V gene (reference sequence).

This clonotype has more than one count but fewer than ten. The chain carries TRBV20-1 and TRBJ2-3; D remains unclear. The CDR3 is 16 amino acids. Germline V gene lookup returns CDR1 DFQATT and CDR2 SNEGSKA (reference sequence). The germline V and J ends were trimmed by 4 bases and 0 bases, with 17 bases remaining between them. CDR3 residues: CSAKSFQSPSTDTQYF. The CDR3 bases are TGCAGTGCTAAGTCCTTTCAGAGTCCTAGCACAGATACGCAGTATTTT.

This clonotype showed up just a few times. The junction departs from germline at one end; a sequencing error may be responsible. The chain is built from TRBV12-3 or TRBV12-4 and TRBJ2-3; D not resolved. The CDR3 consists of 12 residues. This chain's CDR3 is CASSQTTDTQYF. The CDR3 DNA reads TGCGCCAGCAGCCAGACGACAGATACGCAGTATTTT.

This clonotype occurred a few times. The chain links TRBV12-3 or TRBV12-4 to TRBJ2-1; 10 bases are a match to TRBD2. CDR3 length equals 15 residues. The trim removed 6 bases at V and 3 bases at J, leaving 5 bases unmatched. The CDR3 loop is CASSLGLANYNEQFF. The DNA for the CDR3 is TGTGCCAGCAGCCTGGGACTAGCGAACTACAATGAGCAGTTCTTC.

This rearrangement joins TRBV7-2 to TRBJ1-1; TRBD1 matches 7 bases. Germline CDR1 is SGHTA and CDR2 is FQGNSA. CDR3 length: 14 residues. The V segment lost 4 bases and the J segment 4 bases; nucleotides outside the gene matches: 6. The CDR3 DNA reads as TGTGCCAGCAGCTCGACAGGGTTCGCCACTGAAGCTTTCTTT. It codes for CASSSTGFATEAFF.

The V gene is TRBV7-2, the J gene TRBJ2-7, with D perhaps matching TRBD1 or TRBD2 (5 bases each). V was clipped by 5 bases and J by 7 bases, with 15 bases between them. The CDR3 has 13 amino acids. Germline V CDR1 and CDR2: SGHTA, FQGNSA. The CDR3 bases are TGTGCCAGCAGCCGGCCCTCCGAGGGGGAGCAGTACTTC. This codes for CASSRPSEGEQYF.

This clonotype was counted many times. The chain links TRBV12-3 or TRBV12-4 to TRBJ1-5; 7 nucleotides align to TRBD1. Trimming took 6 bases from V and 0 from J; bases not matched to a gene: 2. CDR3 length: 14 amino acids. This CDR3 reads CASRGQTSNQPQHF. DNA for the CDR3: TGTGCCAGCAGGGGACAGACTAGCAATCAGCCCCAGCATTTT.

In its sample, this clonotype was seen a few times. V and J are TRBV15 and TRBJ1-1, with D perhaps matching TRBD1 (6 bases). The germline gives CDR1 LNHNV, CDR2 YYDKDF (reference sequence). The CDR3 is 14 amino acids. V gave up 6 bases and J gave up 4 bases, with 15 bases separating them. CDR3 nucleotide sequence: TGTGCCACCAGGGCCGGGGGGGCGCGCACTGAAGCTTTCTTT. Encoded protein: CATRAGGARTEAFF.